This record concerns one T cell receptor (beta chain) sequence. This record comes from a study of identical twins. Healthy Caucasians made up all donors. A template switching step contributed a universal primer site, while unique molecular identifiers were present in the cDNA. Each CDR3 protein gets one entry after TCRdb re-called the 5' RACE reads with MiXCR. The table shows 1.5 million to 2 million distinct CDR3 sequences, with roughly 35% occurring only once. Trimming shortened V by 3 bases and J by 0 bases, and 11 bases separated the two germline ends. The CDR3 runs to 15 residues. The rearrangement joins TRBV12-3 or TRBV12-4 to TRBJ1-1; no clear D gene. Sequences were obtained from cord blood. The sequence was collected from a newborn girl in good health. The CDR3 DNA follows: TGTGCCAGCAGTTTCAACGGCTATGTGAACACTGAAGCTTTCTTT. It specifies CASSFNGYVNTEAFF.